The rows below give T cell receptor beta chains drawn from one sample of a study of shared clonotypes between healthy human individuals. Method: immunoSEQ multiplex PCR; TCRdb's copy keeps in-frame clones and lacks some. The sample records some 2,100,000 clones, around 93% being singletons. Sequenced: naive CD8+ T cells from PBMCs. These receptors all come from a man aged 18 to 30 in good health. Some clones in this sample may be carry-over from other donors' samples. Both conserved end residues are part of each CDR3. The order of the fields is clone size, D gene, J gene, V gene, CDR3 protein, CDR3 DNA. The D gene is left open where the match is weak. Clone size, where shown, is once, few, many, or a class for clones that have expanded.

- - TRBJ1-5 TRBV7-9 CASSLAPGQPQHF TGTGCCAGCAGCTTAGCTCCGGGTCAGCCCCAGCATTTT
- - TRBJ1-5 TRBV4-1 CASSQGISNQPQHF TGCGCCAGCAGCCAGGGGATTAGCAATCAGCCCCAGCATTTT
- - TRBJ2-5 TRBV27 CASSFFSGGETQYF TGTGCCAGCAGTTTTTTTTCCGGGGGAGAGACCCAGTACTTC
once - TRBJ2-7 TRBV6-5 CASRDTSRYEQYF TGTGCCAGCAGGGACACATCTCGTTACGAGCAGTACTTC
- - TRBJ2-1 TRBV7-3 CASSLFGDYNEQFF TGTGCCAGCAGCTTATTTGGCGATTACAATGAGCAGTTCTTC
- TRBD1 TRBJ1-1 TRBV19 CASSIAGQGLQAFF TGTGCCAGTAGTATCGCGGGACAGGGACTTCAAGCTTTCTTT
- TRBD2 TRBJ2-1 TRBV9 CASSPSGRTTYNEQFF TGTGCCAGCAGCCCGAGCGGGAGGACGACCTACAATGAGCAGTTCTTC
- - TRBJ2-1 TRBV6-5 CASSPRDSSYNEQFF TGTGCCAGCAGTCCCCGTGACAGCTCCTACAATGAGCAGTTCTTC
- TRBD1 TRBJ1-3 TRBV4-3 CASSHGGQGGDTIYF TGCGCCAGCAGCCACGGAGGGCAGGGGGGTGACACCATATATTTT
- - TRBJ2-3 TRBV28 CASTLRPEVAKDTQYF TGTGCCAGCACCCTCCGCCCGGAGGTAGCGAAAGATACGCAGTATTTT
few - TRBJ2-7 TRBV10-3 CAISESGSYEQYF TGTGCCATCAGTGAGTCCGGTTCCTACGAGCAGTACTTC
- - TRBJ2-1 TRBV6-5 CASSPRFGYNEQFF TGTGCCAGCAGCCCCCGGTTCGGATACAATGAGCAGTTCTTC
- - TRBJ2-1 TRBV27 CASSLNFFNEQFF TGTGCCAGCAGTTTAAACTTTTTCAATGAGCAGTTCTTC
- - TRBJ2-2 TRBV27 CASSLFSWDTGELFF TGTGCCAGCAGTTTATTCTCTTGGGACACCGGGGAGCTGTTTTTT
- - TRBJ2-7 TRBV28 CASRASLAYEQYF TGTGCCAGCAGGGCCTCCCTAGCCTACGAGCAGTACTTC
- - TRBJ2-7 TRBV27 CASSLQSGVGWDLYEQYF TGTGCCAGCAGTCTCCAATCAGGGGTCGGATGGGACCTCTACGAGCAGTACTTC